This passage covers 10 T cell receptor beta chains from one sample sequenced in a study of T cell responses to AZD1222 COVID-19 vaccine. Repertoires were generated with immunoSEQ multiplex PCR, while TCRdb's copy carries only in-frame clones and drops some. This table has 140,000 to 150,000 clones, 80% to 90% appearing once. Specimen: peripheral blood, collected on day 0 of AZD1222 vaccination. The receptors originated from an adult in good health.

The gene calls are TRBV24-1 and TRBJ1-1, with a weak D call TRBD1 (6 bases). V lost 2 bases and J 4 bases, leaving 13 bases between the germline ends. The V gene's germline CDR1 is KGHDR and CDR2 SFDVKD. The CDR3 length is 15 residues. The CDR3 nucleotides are TGTGCCACCAGTGATTCGACAGGAAGGGGCACTGAAGCTTTCTTT. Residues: CATSDSTGRGTEAFF.

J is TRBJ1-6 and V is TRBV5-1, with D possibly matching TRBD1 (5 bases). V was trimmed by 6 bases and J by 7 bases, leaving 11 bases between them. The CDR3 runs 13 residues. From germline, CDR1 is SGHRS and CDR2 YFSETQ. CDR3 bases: TGCGCCAGCAACCAGGGAGGGAATTCACCCCTCCACTTT. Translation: CASNQGGNSPLHF.

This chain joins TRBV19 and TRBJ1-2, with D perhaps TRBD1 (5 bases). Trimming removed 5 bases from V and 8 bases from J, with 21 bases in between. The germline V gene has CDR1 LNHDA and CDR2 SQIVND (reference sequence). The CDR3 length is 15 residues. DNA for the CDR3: TGTGCCAGTAGTCGAAACCGGGACTCGGTATCGGGCTACACCTTC. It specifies CASSRNRDSVSGYTF.

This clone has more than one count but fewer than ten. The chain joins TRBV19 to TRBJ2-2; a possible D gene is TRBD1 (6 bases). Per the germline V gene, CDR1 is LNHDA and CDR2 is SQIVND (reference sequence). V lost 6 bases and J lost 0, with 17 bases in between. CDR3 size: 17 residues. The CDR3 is CASREPRGKTNTGELFF. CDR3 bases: TGTGCCAGTAGGGAGCCCAGGGGAAAGACGAACACCGGGGAGCTGTTTTTT.

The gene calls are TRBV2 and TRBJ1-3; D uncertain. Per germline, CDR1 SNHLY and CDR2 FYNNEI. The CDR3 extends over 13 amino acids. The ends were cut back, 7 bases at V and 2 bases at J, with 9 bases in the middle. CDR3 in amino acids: CASMEGPGNTIYF. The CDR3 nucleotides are TGTGCCAGCATGGAAGGGCCTGGAAACACCATATATTTT.

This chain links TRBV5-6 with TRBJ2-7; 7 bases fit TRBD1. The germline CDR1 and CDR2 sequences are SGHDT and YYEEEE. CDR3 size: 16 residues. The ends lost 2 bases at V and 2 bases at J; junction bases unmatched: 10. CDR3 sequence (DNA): TGTGCCAGCAGCTTTAGTACGGGACAGACAACCTACGAGCAGTACTTC. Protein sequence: CASSFSTGQTTYEQYF.

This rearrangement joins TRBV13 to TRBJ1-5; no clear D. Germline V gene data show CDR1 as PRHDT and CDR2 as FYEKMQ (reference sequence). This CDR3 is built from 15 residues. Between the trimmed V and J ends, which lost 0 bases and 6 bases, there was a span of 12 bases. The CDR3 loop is CASSLGLSGGQPQHF. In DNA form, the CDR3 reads TGTGCCAGCAGCTTAGGCCTCTCGGGTGGTCAGCCCCAGCATTTT.

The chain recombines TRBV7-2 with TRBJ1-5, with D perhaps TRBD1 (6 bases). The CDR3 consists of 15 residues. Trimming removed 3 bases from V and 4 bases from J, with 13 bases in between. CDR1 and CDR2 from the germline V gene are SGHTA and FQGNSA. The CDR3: CASSFLRGVNQPQHF. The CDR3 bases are TGTGCCAGCAGCTTCCTTAGGGGGGTGAATCAGCCCCAGCATTTT.

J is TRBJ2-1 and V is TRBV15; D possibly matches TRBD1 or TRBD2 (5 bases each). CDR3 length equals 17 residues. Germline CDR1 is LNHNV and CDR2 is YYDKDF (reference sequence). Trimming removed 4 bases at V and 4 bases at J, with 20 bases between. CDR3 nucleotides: TGTGCCACCAGCAACCCGGTGGGACCGATAAAATACAATGAGCAGTTCTTC. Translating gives CATSNPVGPIKYNEQFF.

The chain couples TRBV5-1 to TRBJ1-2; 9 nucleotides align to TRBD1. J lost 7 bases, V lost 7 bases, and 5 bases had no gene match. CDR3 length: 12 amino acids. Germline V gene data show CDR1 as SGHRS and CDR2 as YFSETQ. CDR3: CASFGQGSGYTF. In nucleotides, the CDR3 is TGCGCCAGCTTCGGACAGGGGTCTGGCTACACCTTC. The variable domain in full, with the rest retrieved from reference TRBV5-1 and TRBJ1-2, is KAGVTQTPRYLIKTRGQQVTLSCSPISGHRSVSWYQQTPGQGLQFLFEYFSETQRNKGNFPGRFSGRQFSNSRSEMNVSTLELGDSALYLCASFGQGSGYTFGSGTRLTVV.